This T cell receptor (beta chain) was recorded in a study of cytomegalovirus exposure and HLA in healthy donors. V was trimmed by 8 bases and J by 6 bases, leaving 22 bases between them. Germline CDR1 reads MNHEY; CDR2 reads SMNVEV (reference sequence). The CDR3 is 15 amino acids. This table comes from immunoSEQ multiplex PCR, and its TCRdb copy is limited to in-frame clones, with some not included. The data contain 160,000 or so clones, approximately 90% of them singletons. Material: PBMCs. The chain recombines TRBV27 with TRBJ1-1, with D tentatively TRBD1 (6 bases). The receptor's source is a man aged 18 to 29 in good health and CMV-seronegative. CDR3 region: CASRQAGGGGSEAFF. The CDR3, as DNA: TGTGCCAGCCGTCAAGCGGGAGGAGGGGGGTCTGAAGCTTTCTTT.